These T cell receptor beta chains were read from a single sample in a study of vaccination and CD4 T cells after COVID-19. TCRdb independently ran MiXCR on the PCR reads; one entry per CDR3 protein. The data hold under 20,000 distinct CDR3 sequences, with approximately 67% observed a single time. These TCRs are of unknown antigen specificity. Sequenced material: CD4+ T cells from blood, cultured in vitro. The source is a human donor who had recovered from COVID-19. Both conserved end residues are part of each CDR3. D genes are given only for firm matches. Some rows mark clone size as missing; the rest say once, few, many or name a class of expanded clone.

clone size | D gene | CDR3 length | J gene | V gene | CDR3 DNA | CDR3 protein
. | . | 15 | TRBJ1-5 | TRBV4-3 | TGCGCCAGCAGCCCCGGACCCGGCCGCAATCAGCCCCAGCATTTT | CASSPGPGRNQPQHF
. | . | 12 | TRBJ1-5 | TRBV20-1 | TGCAGTGCTTCAAGGCCGAATCAGCCCCAGCATTTT | CSASRPNQPQHF
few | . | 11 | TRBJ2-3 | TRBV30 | TGTGCCTGGACCGGCACAGATACGCAGTATTTT | CAWTGTDTQYF
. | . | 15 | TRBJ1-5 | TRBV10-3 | TGTGCCATCAGAAAAGGGACGGGGGAGAATCAGCCCCAGCATTTT | CAIRKGTGENQPQHF
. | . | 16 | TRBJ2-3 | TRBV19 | TGTGCCAGTACCCATGGGGGGGCGAAGGGCTCAGATACGCAGTATTTT | CASTHGGAKGSDTQYF
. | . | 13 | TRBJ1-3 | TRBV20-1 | TGCAGTGCTAGTTTTGATAGGGGAAACACCATATATTTT | CSASFDRGNTIYF
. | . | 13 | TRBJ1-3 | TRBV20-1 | TGCAGTGCCATAGGGCGCTCTGGAAACACCATATATTTT | CSAIGRSGNTIYF
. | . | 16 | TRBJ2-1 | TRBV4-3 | TGCGCCAGCAGCCAAGTCGGAGGGCCGAGTAGGAATGAGCAGTTCTTC | CASSQVGGPSRNEQFF
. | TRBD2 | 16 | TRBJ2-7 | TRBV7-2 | TGTGCCAGCAGCTTAGGGACTAGCGGCACTTCCTACGAGCAGTACTTC | CASSLGTSGTSYEQYF
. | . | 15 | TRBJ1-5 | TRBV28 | TGTGCCAGCAGTCCACCGGACGCACACAATCAGCCCCAGCATTTT | CASSPPDAHNQPQHF
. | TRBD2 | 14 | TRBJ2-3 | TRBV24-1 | TGTGCCTCCGCCCCAGCGGGGGCCACAGATACGCAGTATTTT | CASAPAGATDTQYF
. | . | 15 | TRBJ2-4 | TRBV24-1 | TGTGCCACCAGTGATGGGACGGTAGCCAAAAACATTCAGTACTTC | CATSDGTVAKNIQYF
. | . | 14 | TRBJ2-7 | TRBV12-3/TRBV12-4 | TGTGCCAGCAGTTTTGGTCAGGGCTCCTACGAGCAGTACTTC | CASSFGQGSYEQYF